The T cell receptor (beta chain) under discussion was sequenced for a study of blood T cell repertoires in COVID-19. Study-wide background: Material from acute and convalescent COVID-19 was sourced from the United States, Italy and Spain. PBMCs, B-cell-depleted T cells, or T cells were the source of the cDNA or gDNA that made up the material.

CDR1 and CDR2 from the germline V gene are MNHEY and SMNVEV (reference sequence). V lost 0 bases to trimming and J lost 4 bases, with 15 bases between them. There are 16 residues in the CDR3. Original analysis: Reference gene primers were amplified, and this amplification served to estimate nucleated cell counts. The data were produced by immunoSEQ multiplex PCR, yet TCRdb's version contains in-frame clones alone and is incomplete. V, J and clone size were drawn from that table, and D and trimming were deduced from the DNA. This sample yields about 160,000 clones, of which approximately 80% are seen a single time; about 10% belongs to the top ten.

The J gene is TRBJ1-2, the V gene TRBV27, with D possibly TRBD1 on 5 matching bases. The sample was peripheral blood. This receptor was identified in a woman aged 80 or over with active or convalescent COVID-19. The CDR3 nucleotides read TGTGCCAGCAGTTTATCGTCTCCCAGGGCGCCCTATGGCTACACCTTC. This sequence encodes CASSLSSPRAPYGYTF.